This T cell receptor (beta chain) was recorded in a study of blood T cell repertoires in COVID-19. Whole-study context: There were acute and convalescent COVID-19 samples, and they came from the United States, Italy and Spain. From T cells, B-cell-depleted T cells, or PBMCs came the material, which was cDNA or gDNA.

In the original processing: Quantification of nucleated cells was approximated via reference gene primer amplification. Assay used: immunoSEQ multiplex PCR; TCRdb lists only in-frame clones, some missing. V and J calls and clone size are copied from that table; D and trimming were computed from the DNA. The data hold roughly 250,000 clones, with more than 70% observed a single time. The CDR3 is 18 amino acids. V lost 1 base, J lost 5 bases, and 9 bases stayed unmatched. Germline V CDR1 and CDR2: SGHDN, FVKESK. The receptor was isolated from a woman aged 40 to 55 who had recovered from COVID-19. Specimen: peripheral blood. The chain recombines TRBV14 with TRBJ2-5; TRBD2 matches at 14 bases. CDR3 nucleotides: TGTGCCAGCAGCCAAGGTCGACTAGCGGGAGGGCCGGGGGAGACCCAGTACTTC. Its protein is CASSQGRLAGGPGETQYF.